One sample yielded the 16 T cell receptor beta chains listed below, sequenced in a study of blood T cell repertoires in COVID-19. Using immunoSEQ multiplex PCR, the repertoire was profiled, and TCRdb retains in-frame clones only, with some absent. The sample has around 220,000 clones, about 90% seen once; the top ten hold under 2.5%. Sequencing used peripheral blood. The receptors here all came from a man aged 40-49 years with active or convalescent COVID-19.

The genes are TRBV9 and TRBJ2-1; D not certain. Germline-derived CDR1 and CDR2 are SGDLS and YYNGEE. This CDR3 has 12 residues. V gave up 0 bases and J gave up 5 bases, with 3 bases separating them. For the CDR3, the DNA is TGTGCCAGCAGCGTAGGGCACAATGAGCAGTTCTTC. Amino acids: CASSVGHNEQFF.

In nucleotides, the CDR3 is TGTGCCAGCAGCGTGGGTAGCGGGAGCTACGAGCAGTACTTC. This gives the protein CASSVGSGSYEQYF. V gene TRBV9 combines with J gene TRBJ2-7, with 9 positions matching TRBD2. Germline V gene sequence: CDR1 SGDLS, CDR2 YYNGEE. The CDR3 loop spans 14 amino acids. Germline trimming cut 2 bases from V and 3 bases from J; bases unmatched to any gene: 3. The full variable domain, its missing parts supplied by reference TRBV9 and TRBJ2-7, is DSGVTQTPKHLITATGQRVTLRCSPRSGDLSVYWYQQSLDQGLQFLIQYYNGEERAKGNILERFSAQQFPDLHSELNLSSLELGDSALYFCASSVGSGSYEQYFGPGTRLTVT.

This chain connects TRBV9 to TRBJ2-5; D not certain. V lost 0 bases and J 1 base, leaving 16 bases between the germline ends. From germline, CDR1 is SGDLS and CDR2 YYNGEE. This CDR3 spans 17 amino acids. The CDR3 DNA sequence: TGTGCCAGCAGCGTAGGGGCGTCGTCCAATATCCAAGAGACCCAGTACTTC. As protein: CASSVGASSNIQETQYF.

CDR3 in amino acids: CASSFYPTGTGLVDTQYF. Written as DNA, the CDR3 is TGCGCCAGCAGCTTCTATCCCACCGGGACAGGGTTGGTAGATACGCAGTATTTT. The chain recombines TRBV5-1 with TRBJ2-3, with 9 bases fitting TRBD1. The CDR3 is 18 amino acids. CDR1 and CDR2 (germline): SGHRS, YFSETQ. V was clipped by 2 bases and J by 5 bases; unmatched bases: 15.

This chain joins TRBV3-1 (or the pseudogene TRBV3-2) and TRBJ2-5; 10 bases map to TRBD2. Unmatched junction bases numbered 8, after V lost 5 bases and J lost 5 bases. CDR1 LGHDT and CDR2 YNNKEL come from the germline V gene (reference sequence). CDR3 length: 15 amino acids. This chain's CDR3 is CASSGRAGGRETQYF. The CDR3 DNA reads TGTGCCAGCAGCGGTAGAGCGGGGGGGCGGGAGACCCAGTACTTC.

The V call is TRBV10-3, the J call TRBJ2-7; a weak D match, TRBD1 (6 bases). Between the trimmed V and J ends, which lost 8 bases and 3 bases, there was a span of 17 bases. Looked up from germline, CDR1 is ENHRY and CDR2 is SYGVKD. CDR3 length: 14 amino acids. CDR3 protein: CAIAGGSTNYEQYF. DNA of the CDR3: TGTGCCATCGCTGGGGGCAGTACCAACTACGAGCAGTACTTC.

The genes are TRBV19 and TRBJ2-3; a possible D gene is TRBD2 (6 bases). This CDR3 contains 18 residues. Germline V gene sequence: CDR1 LNHDA, CDR2 SQIVND (reference sequence). V lost 2 bases to trimming and J lost 2 bases, with 20 bases between them. DNA for the CDR3: TGTGCCAGTAGTATACCCCGTGGGGTAGCGGCCTACACAGATACGCAGTATTTT. Translated, it gives CASSIPRGVAAYTDTQYF. Complete variable domain (other parts from reference TRBV19 and TRBJ2-3): DGGITQSPKYLFRKEGQNVTLSCEQNLNHDAMYWYRQDPGQGLRLIYYSQIVNDFQKGDIAEGYSVSREKKESFPLTVTSAQKNPTAFYLCASSIPRGVAAYTDTQYFGPGTRLTVL.

The chain links TRBV4-1 to TRBJ2-7, with TRBD2 identical over 8 bases. The germline V gene has CDR1 MGHRA and CDR2 YSYEKL. CDR3 length: 14 amino acids. V trimming: 5 bases; J trimming: 5 bases; junction bases outside the gene matches: 8. Here the CDR3 reads CASSEGLASHEQYF. The DNA of the CDR3 is TGCGCCAGCAGCGAAGGACTAGCTTCCCACGAGCAGTACTTC.

The chain combines TRBV19 with TRBJ1-4; 9 bases fit TRBD1. This CDR3 contains 17 residues. Germline values: CDR1 LNHDA, CDR2 SQIVND (reference sequence). After removal of 7 bases from V and 5 bases from J, the junction contained 14 bases not matched to a gene. CDR3: CASNSFKGTGTNEKLFF. CDR3 DNA: TGTGCCAGTAACTCCTTTAAAGGGACAGGGACGAATGAAAAACTGTTTTTT.

V is TRBV14 and J is TRBJ2-1, with D uncertain. Germline V gene lookup returns CDR1 SGHDN and CDR2 FVKESK. Trimming left V 0 bases short and J 10 bases short, with 7 bases between. The CDR3 is made up of 12 amino acids. In DNA, the CDR3 is TGTGCCAGCAGCCAAGAGGTGAGGGAGCAGTTCTTC. Its translation: CASSQEVREQFF.

The genes are TRBV25-1 and TRBJ2-1; no firm D call. Trimming stripped 4 bases from V and 2 bases from J, with 3 bases between. The germline gives CDR1 MGHDK, CDR2 SYGVNS. The CDR3 totals 12 residues. The CDR3 protein is CASSGTYNEQFF. CDR3 DNA sequence: TGTGCCAGCAGTGGTACCTACAATGAGCAGTTCTTC. Looking up the rest from reference TRBV25-1 and TRBJ2-1 gives the full variable domain: EADIYQTPRYLVIGTGKKITLECSQTMGHDKMYWYQQDPGMELHLIHYSYGVNSTEKGDLSSESTVSRIRTEHFPLTLESARPSHTSQYLCASSGTYNEQFFGPGTRLTVL.

The chain joins TRBV3-1 (or the pseudogene TRBV3-2) to TRBJ1-1, with 7 bases identical to TRBD1. Looked up from germline, CDR1 is LGHDT and CDR2 is YNNKEL (reference sequence). V shed 4 bases and J 6 bases; nucleotides not matched to a gene: 2. The CDR3 runs 12 residues. The CDR3 protein is CASSLGTAEAFF. CDR3 in DNA: TGTGCCAGCAGCCTCGGGACAGCTGAAGCTTTCTTT.

This clone was seen only once. This chain uses TRBV9 with TRBJ1-1; possible D gene TRBD1, 5 bases. Germline V gene data show CDR1 as SGDLS and CDR2 as YYNGEE. With 0 bases removed from V and 8 bases from J, the gap between germline ends came to 11 bases. This CDR3 comprises 13 residues. The CDR3 nucleotides are TGTGCCAGCAGCGTAGGGGGGGACTACGAAGCTTTCTTT. This codes for CASSVGGDYEAFF.

The V and J genes are TRBV28 and TRBJ2-7; possible D gene TRBD2, 6 bases. The CDR3 is made up of 14 amino acids. V lost 5 bases, J lost 2 bases, and 13 bases lay in between. Germline CDR1 is MDHEN and CDR2 is SYDVKM. CDR3 bases: TGTGCCAGCAGTCCCCCCCGCGGGGCCTACGAGCAGTACTTC. It codes for CASSPPRGAYEQYF.

The gene calls are TRBV5-1 and TRBJ1-1; TRBD1 is a possible D gene (5 bases). The CDR3 is 15 amino acids. V shed 0 bases and J shed 0 bases, with 9 bases lying between them. Germline V gives CDR1 SGHRS, CDR2 YFSETQ. DNA of the CDR3: TGCGCCAGCAGCTTGGTCGGACAAATGAACACTGAAGCTTTCTTT. Protein: CASSLVGQMNTEAFF.

The chain combines TRBV30 with TRBJ1-2, with TRBD1 identical over 8 bases. Germline V gene lookup returns CDR1 GTSNPN and CDR2 SVGIG (reference sequence). With V trimmed by 0 bases and J by 5 bases, 5 bases remained unmatched. This CDR3 has 14 residues. CDR3 in amino acids: CAWSVTGGYYGYTF. For the CDR3, the DNA is TGTGCCTGGAGTGTAACAGGGGGATATTATGGCTACACCTTC.